Listed below are T cell receptor beta chains from one sample, sequenced in a study of OX40 agonist ivuxolimab in advanced cancers. TCRdb's table, derived via immunoSEQ multiplex PCR, lists solely in-frame clones and lacks some. The sample yields some 46,000 clones, about 90% seen once. The sample in question was CD4+ or CD8+ T cells sorted from blood, obtained in a trial of the OX40 agonist ivuxolimab. The receptors were sampled from an adult with an advanced solid tumor such as melanoma, head and neck, liver or kidney cancer. Each CDR3 is given with its conserved first and last residue. A D gene is named only where the DNA matches it firmly.

v_call	j_call	d_call	cdr3_nt	cdr3_aa
TRBV29-1	TRBJ2-1	-	TGCAGCGTTGAGGGGGTAGGTGACTATCCGTTCTTC	CSVEGVGDYPFF
TRBV7-9	TRBJ1-2	-	TGTGCCAGCAGCTTAGTTTGGGTCCGGGACTATGGCTACACCTTC	CASSLVWVRDYGYTF
TRBV5-5	TRBJ2-3	-	TGTGCCAGCAGCTTGGGGGACGACCGGCCTTTAGATACGCAGTATTTT	CASSLGDDRPLDTQYF
TRBV7-9	TRBJ1-5	TRBD1	TGTGCCAGCAGCTCGACAGGGGGTCCTTATAGCAATCAGCCCCAGCATTTT	CASSSTGGPYSNQPQHF
TRBV5-4	TRBJ2-7	TRBD2	TGTGCCAGCAGCCCGATCGAGACTAGCGGATTCTACGAGCAGTACTTC	CASSPIETSGFYEQYF
TRBV4-2	TRBJ2-7	TRBD2	TGTGCCAGCAGCCAAGGACTAGCGGGAGGCCCATTATACGAGCAGTACTTC	CASSQGLAGGPLYEQYF
TRBV6-5	TRBJ1-5	TRBD1	TGTGCCAGCAGTTACCGACAGGGGAATCAGCCCCAGCATTTT	CASSYRQGNQPQHF
TRBV30	TRBJ1-4	TRBD1	TGTGCCTGGAGTGCCGGACAGGGGGGGGAAAAACTGTTTTTT	CAWSAGQGGEKLFF
TRBV7-2	TRBJ1-1	TRBD1	TGTGCCAGCAGCTTAGTCCCGGGACAGGGAATGAACACTGAAGCTTTCTTT	CASSLVPGQGMNTEAFF
TRBV5-1	TRBJ1-1	TRBD1	TGCGCCAGCAGCTGGCAGGGACAGGGGGAAGCTTTCTTT	CASSWQGQGEAFF